The 17 T cell receptor beta chains reported below all come from one sample, sequenced in a study of shared clonotypes between healthy human individuals. TCRdb's copy holds only in-frame clones and misses some; the assay was immunoSEQ multiplex PCR. Of about 1 million clones in the sample, under 80% were seen once. Sample: memory CD4+ T cells sorted from blood. Subset described: CD45RA-negative fraction. The receptors come from a man younger than 35 in good health.

The gene calls are TRBV11-2 and TRBJ2-3; D is perhaps TRBD1 or TRBD2 (6 bases each). The CDR3 runs 16 residues. Germline V gene sequence: CDR1 SGHAT, CDR2 FQNNGV. Trimming removed 5 bases from V and 3 bases from J, with 18 bases in between. CDR3 sequence (DNA): TGTGCCAGCAGCACTACCGGGGGCAGGGGAACAGATACGCAGTATTTT. This sequence encodes CASSTTGGRGTDTQYF.

Many counts were recorded for this clone. The chain uses TRBV6-1 and TRBJ1-1, with D tentatively TRBD1 (5 bases). The CDR3 totals 16 residues. Germline lookup yields CDR1 MNHNS and CDR2 SASEGT. V was cut by 2 bases and J by 4 bases, with 17 bases left in between. In nucleotides, the CDR3 is TGTGCCAGCAGTGAACCCTCCGCAGGGAGAATCACTGAAGCTTTCTTT. It is translated as CASSEPSAGRITEAFF.

This chain uses TRBV7-8 with TRBJ2-7; 9 bases are shared with TRBD2. V dropped 4 bases and J dropped 3; count of bases not matched to a gene: 10. CDR1 is SGHVS and CDR2 is FQNEAQ in the germline V gene. The CDR3 runs 16 residues. The CDR3 spells CASSSRGSGGLYEQYF. In nucleotides, the CDR3 is TGTGCCAGCAGCTCCCGAGGTAGCGGGGGTCTCTACGAGCAGTACTTC.

On this clone: Germline and junction disagree at one end, which may indicate a read error. The rearrangement links TRBV7-7 to TRBJ2-1; a possible D gene is TRBD2 (6 bases). The CDR3 is 13 amino acids. The V gene's germline CDR1 is SSHAT and CDR2 FNYEAQ (reference sequence). CDR3 amino acids: CASSLAVGSEQFF. CDR3 DNA sequence: TGTGCTAGCAGCTTAGCGGTGGGGAGTGAGCAGTTCTTC.

A word on this clone: In the same sample, other DNA sequences code for this CDR3. The gene calls are TRBV5-1 and TRBJ2-7; maybe TRBD1 (6 bases). Germline CDR1 SGHRS, CDR2 YFSETQ. This CDR3 is 13 amino acids long. The V end was cut by 2 bases, the J end by 1 base, with 7 bases between. CDR3 sequence: CASSLQGSYEQYF. DNA for the CDR3: TGCGCCAGCAGCTTACAGGGTTCCTACGAGCAGTACTTC.

Only a few counts were recorded for this clone. This CDR3 reads CASSQVNGKGAEKLFF. In DNA form, the CDR3 reads TGCGCCAGCAGCCAAGTAAACGGGAAGGGGGCCGAAAAACTGTTTTTT. The chain carries TRBV4-1 and TRBJ1-4, with 7 bases matching TRBD1. V trimming: 1 base; J trimming: 8 bases; junction bases outside the gene matches: 10. This CDR3 has 16 amino acids. Germline V gives CDR1 MGHRA, CDR2 YSYEKL.

A few counts support this clone. The gene calls are TRBV6-6 and TRBJ2-3, with TRBD1 as a possible D gene (6 bases). V was shortened by 6 bases and J by 0 bases, with 16 bases between the two germline ends. The CDR3 runs to 16 residues. The germline V gene encodes CDR1 MNHNY and CDR2 SVGAGI (reference sequence). CDR3 amino acids: CASRGAQGPSTDTQYF. As DNA, the CDR3 is TGTGCCAGCAGGGGTGCACAGGGCCCTAGCACAGATACGCAGTATTTT.

J is TRBJ2-7 and V is TRBV4-3, with unresolved D. Germline values: CDR1 LGHNA, CDR2 YSLEER. This CDR3 has 15 residues. The V end was cut by 6 bases, the J end by 3 bases, with 18 bases between. The CDR3 DNA sequence: TGCGCCAGCAGACTTTACAGACTTGGGGACTACGAGCAGTACTTC. Translating it yields CASRLYRLGDYEQYF.

J is TRBJ2-2 and V is TRBV6-5, with 8 bases aligning to TRBD1. The V gene's germline CDR1 is MNHEY and CDR2 SVGAGI. The length of the CDR3 is 16 residues. V lost 3 bases, J lost 8 bases, and 11 bases stayed unmatched. The CDR3 loop reads CASSYKRQGAMGELFF. CDR3 DNA sequence: TGTGCCAGCAGTTATAAAAGGCAGGGGGCGATGGGGGAGCTGTTTTTT.

The J gene is TRBJ2-5, the V gene TRBV6-6; TRBD2 aligns across 7 bases. V lost 4 bases and J lost 2; bases outside the gene matches: 7. Per germline, CDR1 MNHNY and CDR2 SVGAGI (reference sequence). The CDR3 runs to 15 residues. The CDR3 sequence is CASSSRLAVQETQYF. The CDR3 nucleotides read TGTGCCAGCAGTTCCCGACTAGCAGTACAAGAGACCCAGTACTTC.

The chain uses TRBV7-2 and TRBJ2-7; D may be TRBD1 or TRBD2 (5 bases each). The CDR3 extends over 15 amino acids. The germline V gene has CDR1 SGHTA and CDR2 FQGNSA. V was pared by 6 bases and J by 2 bases, with 17 bases between. CDR3 coding DNA: TGTGCCAGCAGTTTTAGGGTCGGGGACCCCTACGAGCAGTACTTC. Its protein is CASSFRVGDPYEQYF.

V is TRBV7-2 and J is TRBJ1-1, with 7 bases lining up with TRBD1. V shed 2 bases, J shed 7 bases, and the junction held 4 bases outside the gene matches. This CDR3 contains 13 residues. Germline lookup yields CDR1 SGHTA and CDR2 FQGNSA. CDR3 DNA: TGTGCCAGCAGCTTACGAGACAGGGTTGAAGCTTTCTTT. Translated, it gives CASSLRDRVEAFF.

This clone ranks as medium-sized. The sample carries other DNA sequences with the same CDR3. The chain carries TRBV28 and TRBJ1-3; no clear D gene. The V end lost 4 bases, the J end lost 0 bases, and 10 bases lay between the germline ends. CDR1 and CDR2 (germline): MDHEN, SYDVKM. The CDR3 spans 15 residues. The CDR3 sequence: CASSSPSGSGNTIYF. The CDR3 DNA reads TGTGCCAGCAGTTCCCCGAGCGGCTCTGGAAACACCATATATTTT. Supplemented by reference TRBV28 and TRBJ1-3, the full variable domain reads DVKVTQSSRYLVKRTGEKVFLECVQDMDHENMFWYRQDPGLGLRLIYFSYDVKMKEKGDIPEGYSVSREKKERFSLILESASTNQTSMYLCASSSPSGSGNTIYFGEGSWLTVV.

The chain is built from TRBV7-9 and TRBJ2-3; D might be TRBD1 (5 bases). Per germline, CDR1 SEHNR and CDR2 FQNEAQ (reference sequence). V dropped 1 base and J dropped 2 bases, with 10 bases sitting between them. The CDR3 runs 15 residues. The CDR3 sequence: CASSLEGAATDTQYF. The DNA of the CDR3 is TGTGCCAGCAGCTTAGAAGGGGCCGCCACAGATACGCAGTATTTT.

V is TRBV5-7 and J is TRBJ1-5, with unresolved D. TRBV5-7 carries the ORF label, with uncertain function. The CDR3 consists of 17 residues. Deletions cut 4 bases from V and 0 bases from J, with 17 bases between. In DNA, the CDR3 is TGTGCCAGCAGCCATAGGGCAGGCTACTATAGCAATCAGCCCCAGCATTTT. It yields the protein CASSHRAGYYSNQPQHF.

The gene calls are TRBV29-1 and TRBJ2-3; 8 bases are shared with TRBD1. The CDR3 is 12 amino acids. V lost 6 bases and J lost 4; bases outside the gene matches: 3. Germline-derived CDR1 and CDR2 are SQVTM and ANQGSEA. CDR3 in amino acids: CSVGQGADTQYF. CDR3 nucleotide sequence: TGCAGCGTCGGACAGGGCGCAGATACGCAGTATTTT.

This clone turned up a few times. This chain links TRBV2 with TRBJ1-6; perhaps TRBD1 as D (5 bases). V was trimmed by 6 bases and J by 6 bases, leaving 12 bases between them. Germline V gene data show CDR1 as SNHLY and CDR2 as FYNNEI. The CDR3 contains 14 residues. The CDR3 bases are TGTGCCAGCAGGAGGGACGGATCTAATTCACCCCTCCACTTT. Its protein is CASRRDGSNSPLHF.